This is a list of T cell receptor beta chains from one sample in a study of cytomegalovirus exposure and HLA in healthy donors. Only in-frame clones appear in the TCRdb table, and some are missing; sequencing was by immunoSEQ multiplex PCR. The sample yields about 160,000 clones, around 82% seen once. The sequenced sample consisted of PBMCs. The receptors originated from a man between 45 and 60 years old in good health and CMV-seropositive. The CDR3 runs from the conserved cysteine through the conserved F or W. D genes are given only for firm matches. Clone size appears in some rows only: once, few, many, or a class for an expanded clone.

TRBJ1-2 | NA | TRBV7-2 | TRBD1 | CASGGTGVNYGYTF | TGTGCCAGCGGGGGGACAGGAGTAAACTATGGCTACACCTTC
TRBJ1-2 | once | TRBV19 | TRBD1 | CASRAAGGQANYGYTF | TGTGCCAGTAGAGCCGCAGGGGGTCAAGCTAACTATGGCTACACCTTC
TRBJ2-5 | NA | TRBV5-1 | TRBD1 | CASSQGAVETQYF | TGCGCCAGCAGCCAGGGGGCGGTGGAGACCCAGTACTTC
TRBJ2-6 | NA | TRBV29-1 | NA | CSVRTPSSGANGLTF | TGCAGCGTGAGAACGCCAAGCTCTGGGGCCAACGGCCTGACTTTC
TRBJ2-1 | once | TRBV11-2 | TRBD2 | CASSSTRSGRDFSEQFF | TGTGCCAGCAGTTCGACCCGCAGCGGGAGGGACTTCAGTGAGCAGTTCTTC
TRBJ1-4 | NA | TRBV28 | NA | CASTSDVAIFRDSNEKLFF | TGTGCCAGCACCTCCGACGTTGCAATCTTCCGGGACTCCAATGAAAAACTGTTTTTT
TRBJ2-3 | NA | TRBV7-2 | TRBD1 | CASSRDRLSVDTQYF | TGTGCCAGCAGCAGGGACAGGCTATCCGTAGATACGCAGTATTTT
TRBJ2-3 | NA | TRBV4-2 | TRBD2 | CASSQGVAGGTDTQYF | TGTGCCAGCAGTCAGGGCGTAGCGGGGGGTACAGATACGCAGTATTTT
TRBJ2-6 | NA | TRBV14 | NA | CASSQEFRAGGANVLTF | TGTGCCAGCAGCCAAGAATTCAGGGCGGGAGGGGCCAACGTCCTGACTTTC
TRBJ2-7 | NA | TRBV12-1 | NA | CASSFAVRSYEQYF | TGTGCCAGCAGCTTTGCGGTTAGATCCTACGAGCAGTACTTC
TRBJ2-3 | NA | TRBV30 | TRBD2 | CAWSLGLVADTQYF | TGTGCCTGGAGTCTCGGACTAGTGGCAGATACGCAGTATTTT
TRBJ2-3 | NA | TRBV28 | TRBD1 | CASSPWTGTSTDTQYF | TGTGCCAGCAGTCCGTGGACAGGGACGAGCACAGATACGCAGTATTTT
TRBJ2-3 | NA | TRBV2 | TRBD2 | CASRGVFAGGTDTQYF | TGTGCCAGCAGGGGGGTCTTTGCGGGAGGTACAGATACGCAGTATTTT
TRBJ1-4 | NA | TRBV5-1 | NA | CTSRAGEDEKLFF | TGCACCAGCAGGGCGGGGGAAGATGAAAAACTGTTTTTT
TRBJ1-2 | once | TRBV5-4 | NA | CASSLAWQGIDGYTF | TGTGCCAGCAGCTTGGCATGGCAGGGGATCGATGGCTACACCTTC
TRBJ1-1 | NA | TRBV6-6 | TRBD1 | CASSLDRGSTEAFF | TGTGCCAGCAGCCTGGACAGGGGGAGTACTGAAGCTTTCTTT
TRBJ2-1 | NA | TRBV4-3 | NA | CASSQDRGNSYNEQFF | TGCGCCAGCAGCCAAGATCGGGGAAACTCCTACAATGAGCAGTTCTTC
TRBJ1-2 | NA | TRBV6-5 | NA | CASSYSSGGSYTF | TGTGCCAGCAGTTACTCGAGTGGCGGAAGCTACACCTTC
TRBJ1-6 | NA | TRBV9 | TRBD1 | CASSAGTGYSPLHF | TGTGCCAGCAGCGCCGGGACAGGGTATTCACCCCTCCACTTT
TRBJ2-2 | NA | TRBV7-2 | NA | CASSLFGLAGELFF | TGTGCCAGCAGCTTATTCGGCCTAGCCGGGGAGCTGTTTTTT
TRBJ2-7 | NA | TRBV6-5 | NA | CASSYTGGLFYEQYF | TGTGCCAGCAGTTACACTGGGGGGTTATTCTACGAGCAGTACTTC
TRBJ1-4 | NA | TRBV30 | TRBD1 | CAWSSGQGSEKLFF | TGTGCCTGGAGTTCCGGACAGGGGAGTGAAAAACTGTTTTTT
TRBJ2-1 | NA | TRBV4-3 | TRBD2 | CASSQDIGGGGYEQFF | TGCGCCAGCAGCCAAGATATTGGCGGGGGGGGGTATGAGCAGTTCTTC
TRBJ2-1 | NA | TRBV7-6 | NA | CASSLGYNSQFF | TGTGCCAGCAGCTTAGGGTACAATAGCCAGTTCTTC
TRBJ2-1 | once | TRBV19 | TRBD2 | CASSGTSGGYNEQFF | TGTGCCAGTAGCGGGACTAGCGGGGGGTACAATGAGCAGTTCTTC
TRBJ1-1 | NA | TRBV13 | NA | CASSFYGGYTEAFF | TGTGCCAGCAGCTTCTACGGGGGATACACTGAAGCTTTCTTT
TRBJ1-3 | NA | TRBV28 | NA | CASSLLGQYSGNTIYF | TGTGCCAGCAGTTTATTGGGGCAATATTCTGGAAACACCATATATTTT
TRBJ2-1 | many | TRBV7-9 | TRBD1 | CASRSGQGANEQFF | TGTGCCAGCCGGAGTGGGCAGGGGGCCAATGAGCAGTTCTTC
TRBJ1-5 | NA | TRBV6-6 | NA | CASSYERERSNQPQHF | TGTGCCAGCAGTTACGAGAGGGAACGAAGCAATCAGCCCCAGCATTTT
TRBJ2-5 | NA | TRBV7-8 | NA | CASSLVALSWETQYF | TGTGCCAGCAGCTTAGTAGCCTTATCTTGGGAGACCCAGTACTTC
TRBJ1-1 | NA | TRBV2 | TRBD1 | CASSEDRGAFF | TGTGCCAGCAGTGAGGACAGGGGAGCTTTCTTT
TRBJ1-5 | once | TRBV6-5 | NA | CASSRKEGPQHF | TGTGCCAGCAGCCGAAAGGAGGGGCCCCAGCATTTT
TRBJ2-7 | NA | TRBV6-7 | TRBD1 | CASTKDREYSYEQYF | TGTGCCAGCACCAAAGACAGGGAGTATTCTTACGAGCAGTACTTC
TRBJ1-4 | NA | TRBV6-1 | TRBD1 | CASTNSDRGYEKLFF | TGTGCCAGCACCAACTCCGACAGGGGTTATGAAAAACTGTTTTTT
TRBJ2-1 | few | TRBV27 | TRBD2 | CASSLYTSGSPNEQFF | TGTGCCAGCAGTTTATACACTAGCGGGAGTCCCAATGAGCAGTTCTTC
TRBJ1-1 | NA | TRBV7-3 | NA | CASSSSVGEAFF | TGTGCCAGCAGCTCCTCGGTCGGTGAAGCTTTCTTT
TRBJ2-3 | NA | TRBV14 | NA | CASSQVPSTDTQYF | TGTGCCAGCAGCCAAGTTCCGAGCACAGATACGCAGTATTTT
TRBJ1-1 | NA | TRBV5-1 | NA | CASSARAVNTEAFF | TGCGCCAGCAGCGCCAGGGCCGTGAACACTGAAGCTTTCTTT
TRBJ1-2 | once | TRBV4-1 | TRBD1 | CASSRGQGAWDYYGYTF | TGCGCCAGCAGCCGGGGACAGGGGGCGTGGGATTACTATGGCTACACCTTC
TRBJ2-7 | few | TRBV5-4 | NA | CASTPGLESYEQYF | TGTGCCAGCACTCCCGGACTCGAGTCCTACGAGCAGTACTTC
TRBJ2-3 | NA | TRBV5-6 | TRBD1 | CASSSGTGRSTDTQYF | TGTGCCAGCAGCTCCGGGACAGGAAGATCCACAGATACGCAGTATTTT
TRBJ1-2 | NA | TRBV7-9 | TRBD1 | CASSLGQSGYTF | TGTGCCAGCAGCCTGGGACAGTCCGGCTACACCTTC
TRBJ1-1 | NA | TRBV5-5 | TRBD1 | CASTIQGWPEAFF | TGTGCCAGCACCATACAGGGGTGGCCTGAAGCTTTCTTT